The rows below give T cell receptor beta chains drawn from one sample of a study of PD-1 blockade in mismatch repair-deficient tumors. The data were produced by immunoSEQ multiplex PCR, yet TCRdb's version contains in-frame clones alone and is incomplete. The repertoire holds roughly 120,000 clones, with around nine tenths as singletons. The sample was peripheral blood, taken approximately 72 weeks after starting pembrolizumab. The origin of the receptors is an adult with mismatch repair-deficient cancer. CDR3s include the opening cysteine and the closing phenylalanine or tryptophan. A D gene is named only where the DNA matches it firmly. Size is stated for part of the rows, as once, few or many counts, or as a class when the clone is expanded.

cdr3_length | j_call | v_call | clone_size | d_call | cdr3_aa | cdr3_nt
17 | TRBJ2-1 | TRBV5-4 | . | . | CASTLPRGEGQGNEQFF | TGTGCCAGCACGCTACCCCGGGGTGAGGGGCAGGGCAATGAGCAGTTCTTC
16 | TRBJ2-7 | TRBV4-1 | few | TRBD2 | CASSQVSLAGSYEQYF | TGCGCCAGCAGCCAAGTATCACTAGCGGGATCCTACGAGCAGTACTTC
15 | TRBJ2-5 | TRBV11-1 | once | . | CASSPPAWGLETQYF | TGTGCCAGCAGCCCCCCTGCCTGGGGACTGGAGACCCAGTACTTC
17 | TRBJ2-5 | TRBV11-3 | . | TRBD2 | CASSLPGLAGGGETQYF | TGTGCCAGCAGTCTACCGGGACTAGCGGGAGGGGGAGAGACCCAGTACTTC
13 | TRBJ2-7 | TRBV11-2 | . | . | CASSARVGSEQYF | TGTGCCAGCAGTGCCCGTGTGGGCTCCGAGCAGTACTTC
16 | TRBJ1-4 | TRBV18 | . | . | CASSTSGPATNEKLFF | TGTGCCAGCTCAACCTCGGGACCCGCAACTAATGAAAAACTGTTTTTT
14 | TRBJ1-5 | TRBV6-5 | . | . | CASSLNSGNQPQHF | TGTGCCAGCAGCCTAAATAGCGGCAATCAGCCCCAGCATTTT
14 | TRBJ1-2 | TRBV11-2 | . | . | CASSFSTGAGGYTF | TGTGCCAGCAGCTTTAGTACGGGGGCCGGTGGCTACACCTTC
12 | TRBJ1-5 | TRBV7-9 | . | . | CASSQNREKQHF | TGTGCCAGCAGCCAGAACAGGGAGAAACAGCATTTT
14 | TRBJ2-2 | TRBV6-6 | . | TRBD2 | CASTAGGGRQELFF | TGTGCCAGCACCGCGGGGGGCGGTCGACAGGAGCTGTTTTTT
14 | TRBJ2-7 | TRBV4-2 | . | . | CASSQGGPTYEQYF | TGTGCCAGCAGCCAAGGGGGGCCCACCTACGAGCAGTACTTC
16 | TRBJ2-1 | TRBV19 | . | TRBD1 | CASSSDRVIYYNEQFF | TGTGCCAGTAGTTCAGACAGGGTCATATACTACAATGAGCAGTTCTTC
15 | TRBJ2-7 | TRBV30 | once | TRBD1 | CAWSVGDRASYEQYF | TGTGCCTGGAGTGTAGGGGACAGGGCTAGCTACGAGCAGTACTTC
14 | TRBJ2-7 | TRBV6-6 | . | TRBD1 | CASSWTGFKYEQYF | TGTGCCAGCAGTTGGACAGGGTTCAAGTACGAGCAGTACTTC
14 | TRBJ2-5 | TRBV7-8 | . | TRBD2 | CASSSGGLGETQYF | TGTGCCAGCAGCTCCGGGGGGTTGGGAGAGACCCAGTACTTC
16 | TRBJ2-5 | TRBV4-1 | . | TRBD2 | CASSQRGLAPGETQYF | TGCGCCAGCAGCCAAAGGGGACTAGCGCCCGGGGAGACCCAGTACTTC
11 | TRBJ2-3 | TRBV27 | once | . | CASSKEDTQYF | TGTGCCAGCAGTAAGGAAGATACGCAGTATTTT
14 | TRBJ2-7 | TRBV4-3 | . | . | CASSQDTVTYEQYF | TGCGCCAGCAGCCAAGACACGGTGACCTACGAGCAGTACTTC
13 | TRBJ1-2 | TRBV11-2 | . | . | CASSPPGPYGYTF | TGTGCCAGCAGCCCCCCGGGCCCCTATGGCTACACCTTC
12 | TRBJ2-7 | TRBV6-5 | . | . | CASSLRAYEQYF | TGTGCCAGCAGTCTTCGGGCCTACGAGCAGTACTTC
14 | TRBJ2-7 | TRBV5-1 | . | . | CASSLGGFFHEQYF | TGCGCCAGCAGCTTGGGAGGGTTCTTCCACGAGCAGTACTTC
15 | TRBJ1-2 | TRBV7-2 | . | . | CASSLRAGLNYGYTF | TGTGCCAGCAGCCTGAGGGCAGGACTTAACTATGGCTACACCTTC
16 | TRBJ2-7 | TRBV30 | . | TRBD1 | CAWSLLRTGGTYEQYF | TGTGCCTGGAGTCTTCTAAGGACAGGGGGAACCTACGAGCAGTACTTC
17 | TRBJ2-1 | TRBV5-6 | . | TRBD1 | CASSSQVDRAPYNEQFF | TGTGCCAGCAGCTCCCAGGTGGACAGGGCCCCCTACAATGAGCAGTTCTTC
12 | TRBJ2-7 | TRBV27 | . | . | CASSLNSYEQYF | TGTGCCAGCAGTCTGAATTCCTACGAGCAGTACTTC
13 | TRBJ2-1 | TRBV6-4 | . | . | CASSEDTYNEQFF | TGTGCCAGCAGTGAGGACACCTACAATGAGCAGTTCTTC
16 | TRBJ2-1 | TRBV29-1 | . | . | CSVENLRGTIYNEQFF | TGCAGCGTTGAAAACTTGCGGGGAACTATTTACAATGAGCAGTTCTTC
14 | TRBJ2-7 | TRBV30 | . | TRBD2 | CAWTPAGVAYEQYF | TGTGCCTGGACCCCCGCGGGAGTCGCCTACGAGCAGTACTTC
14 | TRBJ2-7 | TRBV11-2 | . | . | CASSLEGTAYEQYF | TGTGCCAGCAGCCTTGAGGGTACGGCCTACGAGCAGTACTTC
13 | TRBJ2-7 | TRBV6-5 | few | TRBD1 | CASSLDRYYEQYF | TGTGCCAGCAGTCTGGACAGGTATTACGAGCAGTACTTC
15 | TRBJ2-5 | TRBV11-1 | . | TRBD1 | CASSPPGQAQETQYF | TGTGCCAGCAGCCCCCCGGGACAGGCCCAAGAGACCCAGTACTTC
13 | TRBJ2-7 | TRBV27 | . | TRBD2 | CASSLTSRYEQYF | TGTGCCAGCAGTCTGACTAGCAGATACGAGCAGTACTTC
14 | TRBJ1-1 | TRBV2 | . | . | CASSKTTGNTEAFF | TGTGCCAGCAGTAAAACGACAGGGAACACTGAAGCTTTCTTT
16 | TRBJ2-7 | TRBV9 | . | TRBD2 | CASSVGDGRVVNEQYF | TGTGCCAGCAGCGTAGGGGACGGGAGGGTTGTAAACGAGCAGTACTTC
12 | TRBJ2-2 | TRBV29-1 | . | . | CSSRAPTGELFF | TGCAGCTCTCGTGCGCCCACCGGGGAGCTGTTTTTT
15 | TRBJ2-7 | TRBV28 | . | TRBD2 | CASSFVSGRPVEQYF | TGTGCCAGCAGTTTCGTTAGCGGGAGGCCTGTCGAGCAGTACTTC
12 | TRBJ1-1 | TRBV6-5 | . | . | CASRAGNTEAFF | TGTGCCAGCAGAGCAGGGAACACTGAAGCTTTCTTT
14 | TRBJ2-7 | TRBV4-1 | . | . | CASSQVSGYYEQYF | TGCGCCAGCAGCCAAGTCTCGGGGTACTACGAGCAGTACTTC
11 | TRBJ1-1 | TRBV7-9 | . | . | CASNPQIEAFF | TGTGCCAGCAACCCCCAAATAGAAGCTTTCTTT
14 | TRBJ2-1 | TRBV5-8 | . | . | CASGDLSFSSEQFF | TGTGCCAGTGGGGACCTTTCATTTTCCAGTGAGCAGTTCTTC
15 | TRBJ2-5 | TRBV27 | . | TRBD1 | CASSLWDRGQETQYF | TGTGCCAGCAGTTTATGGGACAGAGGACAAGAGACCCAGTACTTC
17 | TRBJ2-7 | TRBV11-2 | . | . | CASSPWRNRPLDYEQYF | TGTGCCAGCAGCCCCTGGCGAAACAGGCCCCTTGACTACGAGCAGTACTTC
15 | TRBJ2-3 | TRBV5-1 | . | . | CASSPPGRSTDTQYF | TGCGCCAGCAGCCCCCCGGGACGCAGCACAGATACGCAGTATTTT
14 | TRBJ2-2 | TRBV4-2 | once | . | CASRLNQRTGELFF | TGTGCCAGCAGGCTAAATCAGCGCACCGGGGAGCTGTTTTTT
14 | TRBJ1-5 | TRBV28 | . | TRBD1 | CASSADRGNQPQHF | TGTGCCAGCAGTGCCGACAGGGGCAATCAGCCCCAGCATTTT
15 | TRBJ1-1 | TRBV4-1 | . | . | CASSPGRLANTEAFF | TGCGCCAGCAGCCCGGGACGGTTAGCGAACACTGAAGCTTTCTTT
15 | TRBJ1-5 | TRBV28 | . | . | CASSLSQGGNQPQHF | TGTGCCAGCAGTTTAAGCCAGGGTGGCAATCAGCCCCAGCATTTT
16 | TRBJ2-7 | TRBV7-9 | . | . | CASSSPDLPFTYEQYF | TGTGCCAGCAGCTCCCCGGACTTACCCTTTACCTACGAGCAGTACTTC
15 | TRBJ2-7 | TRBV4-1 | . | TRBD2 | CASSQLAGRAYEQYF | TGCGCCAGCAGCCAACTAGCGGGACGGGCATACGAGCAGTACTTC
17 | TRBJ1-5 | TRBV5-1 | . | . | CASSLVRQYSSNQPQHF | TGCGCCAGCAGCTTGGTAAGGCAATATTCTAGCAATCAGCCCCAGCATTTT
18 | TRBJ2-7 | TRBV4-3 | . | TRBD1 | CASSQEARTGTGSYEQYF | TGCGCCAGCAGCCAGGAAGCGCGTACCGGGACAGGGTCCTACGAGCAGTACTTC
15 | TRBJ1-4 | TRBV7-9 | . | . | CASSRYLGLNEKLFF | TGTGCCAGCAGCCGTTATTTGGGGTTGAATGAAAAACTGTTTTTT
18 | TRBJ2-1 | TRBV5-4 | . | TRBD2 | CASSLGFFTGGPDNEQFF | TGTGCCAGCAGCTTGGGTTTTTTCACGGGAGGGCCAGACAATGAGCAGTTCTTC
15 | TRBJ2-7 | TRBV29-1 | . | . | CSVELGGKPSYEQYF | TGCAGCGTTGAATTAGGTGGGAAACCCTCCTACGAGCAGTACTTC
14 | TRBJ2-7 | TRBV5-5 | . | TRBD1 | CASSGTGQAYEQYF | TGTGCCAGCAGCGGAACAGGACAGGCCTACGAGCAGTACTTC
15 | TRBJ1-2 | TRBV5-1 | . | TRBD1 | CASSSHRGQGYGYTF | TGCGCCAGCAGCTCGCACAGGGGACAGGGCTATGGCTACACCTTC
15 | TRBJ2-2 | TRBV6-1 | . | . | CASSDQGAVTGELFF | TGTGCCAGCAGTGATCAGGGAGCGGTCACCGGGGAGCTGTTTTTT
15 | TRBJ2-7 | TRBV4-3 | once | . | CASSQGPGSTYEQYF | TGCGCCAGCAGCCAAGGTCCAGGCTCTACCTACGAGCAGTACTTC
16 | TRBJ2-7 | TRBV14 | . | TRBD2 | CASSPQGLADSYEQYF | TGTGCCAGCAGCCCCCAGGGACTAGCGGATTCCTACGAGCAGTACTTC
13 | TRBJ2-7 | TRBV4-3 | . | . | CASSQEVWYEQYF | TGCGCCAGCAGCCAAGAAGTCTGGTACGAGCAGTACTTC